These T cell receptor beta chains were read from a single sample in a study of blood T cell repertoires in COVID-19. TCRdb's table, derived via immunoSEQ multiplex PCR, lists solely in-frame clones and lacks some. This sample carries about 50,000 clones, approximately 88% of them seen once, and the ten largest clones take approximately 12%. The material sequenced was peripheral blood. These receptors originate from a human donor with active COVID-19. The donor label of this sample is uncertain. CDR3s include the opening cysteine and the closing phenylalanine or tryptophan. Fields, in order: D gene, V gene, J gene, clone size, CDR3 length, CDR3 DNA, CDR3 protein. The D gene is left open where the match is weak. A row's size may be missing; if present it is once, few, many or a size class.

TRBD2	TRBV6-2/TRBV6-3	TRBJ2-2	NA	17	TGTGCCAGCAGTCCCTGGGGAGCGGGAGGCCTCACCGGGGAGCTGTTTTTT	CASSPWGAGGLTGELFF
TRBD2	TRBV6-6	TRBJ2-2	NA	18	TGTGCCAGCAGTCGCGGGACTAGCGGGAGAGGTGCCACCGGGGAGCTGTTTTTT	CASSRGTSGRGATGELFF
NA	TRBV2	TRBJ2-5	few	14	TGTGCCAGCAGTCGGGGGAGAGGCGCTGAGACCCAGTACTTC	CASSRGRGAETQYF
TRBD2	TRBV6-2/TRBV6-3	TRBJ2-3	NA	17	TGTGCCAGCAGTTCCCCGGGACTAGCGGGAGCTACAGATACGCAGTATTTT	CASSSPGLAGATDTQYF
NA	TRBV4-3	TRBJ2-7	NA	14	TGCGCCAGCAGCCAAGACCTCCGGGGGTACGAGCAGTACTTC	CASSQDLRGYEQYF
NA	TRBV7-9	TRBJ1-1	few	16	TGTGCCAGCAGCCCCGGGGGTGGGAGCGAGAACACTGAAGCTTTCTTT	CASSPGGGSENTEAFF
NA	TRBV9	TRBJ1-1	NA	13	TGTGCCAGCAGCCCACATCTGAACACTGAAGCTTTCTTT	CASSPHLNTEAFF
TRBD1	TRBV7-8	TRBJ1-4	NA	15	TGTGCCAGCAGCTCTACAGGGGGTAGGGAGGAAAAACTGTTTTTT	CASSSTGGREEKLFF
TRBD1	TRBV24-1	TRBJ1-5	NA	18	TGTGCCACACGCCGGGACAGGCCCGACAGTGGTGGCAATCAGCCCCAGCATTTT	CATRRDRPDSGGNQPQHF
NA	TRBV6-2/TRBV6-3	TRBJ1-5	NA	13	TGTGCCAGCAGTCCCGGGGGCAATCAGCCCCAGCATTTT	CASSPGGNQPQHF
NA	TRBV5-6	TRBJ2-7	once	14	TGTGCCAGCAGCTTAGCAGGCATCTCCTACGAGCAGTACTTC	CASSLAGISYEQYF
NA	TRBV20-1	TRBJ2-1	NA	10	TGCAGTGGACACTACAATGAGCAGTTCTTC	CSGHYNEQFF
TRBD1	TRBV6-5	TRBJ1-2	NA	14	TGTGCCAGCCGGACAGGGTCCTCTAACTATGGCTACACCTTC	CASRTGSSNYGYTF
NA	TRBV11-3	TRBJ1-2	NA	13	TGTGCCACAAGACAGTACGCCTCCTATGGCTACACCTTC	CATRQYASYGYTF